Listed here are 7 T cell receptor beta chains from one sample, sequenced in a study of radiation and T cells in renal cell carcinoma. Time point of the sample: baseline pretreatment blood. As for treatment: 15 Gy SBRT to primary tumor, nephrectomy 4 weeks later. Some clones are missing from TCRdb's copy, which holds only in-frame ones; the method was immunoSEQ multiplex PCR. This sample has roughly 120,000 clones; approximately 82% occur once, and the top ten carry under 4%. The source material was blood, sampled from a patient whose treatment included radiotherapy and nephrectomy. The receptors derive from a woman aged 55-69 years with renal cell carcinoma.

The CDR3 nucleotides are TGCAGTGCTCCACTCAAGGGCGAGCAGTACTTC. This encodes CSAPLKGEQYF. The J gene is TRBJ2-7, the V gene TRBV20-1; D remains ambiguous. V lost 5 bases to trimming and J lost 6 bases, with 11 bases between them. The CDR3 runs to 11 residues. Looked up from germline, CDR1 is DFQATT and CDR2 is SNEGSKA (reference sequence).

V and J are TRBV28 and TRBJ1-1; 8 bases align to TRBD1. Per the germline V gene, CDR1 is MDHEN and CDR2 is SYDVKM. The CDR3 runs to 15 residues. V dropped 5 bases and J dropped 1; count of bases not matched to a gene: 6. CDR3 region: CASSLHRGTNTEAFF. CDR3 nucleotides: TGTGCCAGCAGTCTTCACAGGGGGACGAACACTGAAGCTTTCTTT.

The chain's CDR3 is CASSLARDRGYGYTF. The CDR3 DNA is TGTGCCAGCAGCTTGGCACGGGACAGAGGCTATGGCTACACCTTC. The chain joins TRBV5-6 to TRBJ1-2; 7 bases align to TRBD1. The CDR3 sequence is 15 residues long. Germline trimming cut 0 bases from V and 4 bases from J; bases unmatched to any gene: 6. CDR1 SGHDT and CDR2 YYEEEE come from the germline V gene. Variable domain in full (rest from reference TRBV5-6 and TRBJ1-2): DAGVTQSPTHLIKTRGQQVTLRCSPKSGHDTVSWYQQALGQGPQFIFQYYEEEERQRGNFPDRFSGHQFPNYSSELNVNALLLGDSALYLCASSLARDRGYGYTFGSGTRLTVV.

Regarding this clone: Additional DNA sequences in this sample encode the identical CDR3. This chain connects TRBV5-1 to TRBJ2-5; D gene uncertain. Germline-derived CDR1 and CDR2 are SGHRS and YFSETQ. The CDR3 totals 12 residues. V lost 0 bases and J 2 bases, leaving 2 bases between the germline ends. The CDR3 spells CASSLGQETQYF. CDR3 nucleotides: TGCGCCAGCAGCTTGGGGCAAGAGACCCAGTACTTC.

The sample holds a few counts of this clone. The chain uses TRBV30 and TRBJ1-1; D unclear. This CDR3 contains 13 residues. The V and J ends lost 7 bases and 0 bases respectively, with 12 bases between them. Germline assignment: CDR1 GTSNPN and CDR2 SVGIG (reference sequence). The CDR3 loop reads CAYGGRLNTEAFF. CDR3 DNA sequence: TGTGCCTACGGCGGCAGACTGAACACTGAAGCTTTCTTT.

This clone is a singleton in its sample. The chain couples TRBV5-6 to TRBJ1-3; 7 positions agree with TRBD1. Germline lookup yields CDR1 SGHDT and CDR2 YYEEEE. The CDR3 runs 16 residues. Germline trimming cut 4 bases from V and 0 bases from J; bases unmatched to any gene: 7. The CDR3 reads CASSAGQIPSGNTIYF. In DNA form, the CDR3 reads TGTGCCAGCAGCGCGGGACAGATCCCCTCTGGAAACACCATATATTTT.

This chain links TRBV11-2 with TRBJ1-1, with D perhaps matching TRBD1 (6 bases). Trimming shortened V by 5 bases and J by 0 bases, and 10 bases separated the two germline ends. CDR1 SGHAT and CDR2 FQNNGV come from the germline V gene. This CDR3 comprises 14 residues. As DNA, the CDR3 is TGTGCCAGCAGCCCGGACAGACTGAACACTGAAGCTTTCTTT. Translation gives CASSPDRLNTEAFF.